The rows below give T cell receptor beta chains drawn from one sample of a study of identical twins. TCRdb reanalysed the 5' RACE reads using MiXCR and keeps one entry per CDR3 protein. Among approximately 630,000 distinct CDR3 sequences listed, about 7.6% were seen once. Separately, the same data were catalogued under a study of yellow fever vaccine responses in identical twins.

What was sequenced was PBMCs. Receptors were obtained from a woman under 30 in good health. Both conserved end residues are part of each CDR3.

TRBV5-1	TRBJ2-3	CASSLEPVGGRGQSTDTQYF
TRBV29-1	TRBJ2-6	CSVARESGANVLTF
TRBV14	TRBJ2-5	CASSQGRGPIQETQYF
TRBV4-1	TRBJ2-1	CASSQNLKNEQFF
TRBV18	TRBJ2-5	CASSPAQETQYF
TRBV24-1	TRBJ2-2	CATSAPDNPNTGELFF
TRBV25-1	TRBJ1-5	CASSDPGQGNQPQHF
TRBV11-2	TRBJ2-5	CASSRPRQGFQETQYF
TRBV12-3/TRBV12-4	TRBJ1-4	CASIDGSRGEKLFF
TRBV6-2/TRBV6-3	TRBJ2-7	CASIGPGGGDRENSVYEQYF
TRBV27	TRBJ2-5	CASGAGGRGETQYF
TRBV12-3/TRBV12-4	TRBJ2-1	CASSSRRASSYNEQFF
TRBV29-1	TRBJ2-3	CSVESGDSFGTDTQYF
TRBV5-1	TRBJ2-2	CASSATVEDTGELFF
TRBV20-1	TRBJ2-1	CSASRFNEQFF
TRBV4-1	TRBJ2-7	CASSQGTGIYEQYF
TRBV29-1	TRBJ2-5	CSGDGLAGGVILETQYF
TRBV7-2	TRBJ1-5	CASSSRALGQPQHF
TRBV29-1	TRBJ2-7	CSVWAGGVHEQYF
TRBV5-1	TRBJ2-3	CASSKGGGPSITDTQYF
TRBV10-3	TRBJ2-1	CAISDLDRVDEQFF
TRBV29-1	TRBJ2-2	CSVRRGQDTGELFF
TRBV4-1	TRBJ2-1	CASSQAGTHNEQFF
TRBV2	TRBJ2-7	CASSEYSGLAASEQYF
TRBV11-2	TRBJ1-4	CASSLGVQGQNEKLFF
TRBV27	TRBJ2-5	CASSLDHGPKETQYF
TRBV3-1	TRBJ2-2	CASSQVNPSGELFF
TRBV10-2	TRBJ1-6	CASSESQGSPLHF
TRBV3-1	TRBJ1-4	CASRPAGKGTEKLFF
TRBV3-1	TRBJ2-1	CASSQDHRDRDEQFF
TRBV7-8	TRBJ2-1	CASSLRVDNEQFF
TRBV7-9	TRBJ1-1	CASSPKNTEAFF
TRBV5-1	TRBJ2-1	CASKGGGPYNEQFF
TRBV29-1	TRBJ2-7	CSVEGDNYEQYF
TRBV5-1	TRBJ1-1	CASSLEARSLEAFF
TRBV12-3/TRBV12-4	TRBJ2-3	CTFSSMGAGPPSTDTQYF
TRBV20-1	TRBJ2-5	CSARRASSFQETQYF
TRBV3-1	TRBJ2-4	CASSQWTGAVDF
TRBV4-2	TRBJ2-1	CASSQEQGAYNEQFF
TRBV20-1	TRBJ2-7	CSVDRGRYEQYF
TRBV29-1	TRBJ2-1	CSVDLGTSGRDEQFF
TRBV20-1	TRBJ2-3	CRARRGGRSTDTQYF
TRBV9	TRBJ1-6	CASSVTSGGSPLHF
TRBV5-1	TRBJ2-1	CASSPDTGESYNEQFF
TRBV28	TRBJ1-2	CASAEDGYGYTF
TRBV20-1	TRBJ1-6	CSARGFGGESPLHF
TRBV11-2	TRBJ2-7	CASSPLKFSYEQYF
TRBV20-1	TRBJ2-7	CSARGLASGEQYF
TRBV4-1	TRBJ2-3	CASSQDGGFTDTQYF
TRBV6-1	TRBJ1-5	CASSAVSGGAQPQHF
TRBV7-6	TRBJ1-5	CASSLGGTGGEGNQPQHF
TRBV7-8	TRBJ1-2	CASSLVVGSGYYGYTF
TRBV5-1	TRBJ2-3	CASSLGQETDTQYF
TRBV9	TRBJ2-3	CASSPTSIPTDTQYF
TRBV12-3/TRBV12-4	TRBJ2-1	CASTPAGPLDEQFF
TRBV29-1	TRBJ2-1	CSVEWRTSGYNEQFF
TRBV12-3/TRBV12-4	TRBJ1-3	CASSRMTGNTIYF